These 9 T cell receptor beta chains originate from one sample sequenced in a study of blood T cell repertoires in COVID-19. Method: immunoSEQ multiplex PCR; TCRdb's copy keeps in-frame clones and lacks some. Of 120,000 or so clones in the sample, 80% to 90% were seen once. Sequencing used peripheral blood. The source is a man aged 65-85 years who had recovered from COVID-19.

This clone has just one count. V and J are TRBV28 and TRBJ2-5, with D possibly being TRBD1 (6 bases). The V and J ends lost 5 bases and 5 bases respectively, with 9 bases between them. The CDR3 is made up of 12 amino acids. Germline V gene sequence: CDR1 MDHEN, CDR2 SYDVKM. This CDR3 is CASSPGVETQYF. The CDR3 coding sequence is TGTGCCAGCAGTCCAGGGGTGGAGACCCAGTACTTC. The variable domain in full, with the rest retrieved from reference TRBV28 and TRBJ2-5, is DVKVTQSSRYLVKRTGEKVFLECVQDMDHENMFWYRQDPGLGLRLIYFSYDVKMKEKGDIPEGYSVSREKKERFSLILESASTNQTSMYLCASSPGVETQYFGPGTRLLVL.

The chain is built from TRBV9 and TRBJ2-7, with D possibly being TRBD2 (6 bases). Trimming cost V 4 bases and J 0 bases, with 17 bases left between them. CDR1 is SGDLS, CDR2 YYNGEE, per germline. The CDR3 extends over 16 amino acids. The CDR3 nucleotides are TGTGCCAGCAGCCCGGAAGGAGGGCTTCGCTCCTACGAGCAGTACTTC. The encoded protein is CASSPEGGLRSYEQYF.

The CDR3 coding sequence is TGCGCCAGCAGCCAAGCGGGACACAACTATGGCTACACCTTC. It specifies CASSQAGHNYGYTF. The genes are TRBV4-1 and TRBJ1-2; D is possibly TRBD1 (6 bases). Per the germline V gene, CDR1 is MGHRA and CDR2 is YSYEKL. CDR3 length: 14 residues. V was trimmed by 1 base and J by 2 bases, leaving 8 bases between them.

This clone was counted a single time. The chain couples TRBV7-2 to TRBJ2-7; D unclear. Per the germline V gene, CDR1 is SGHTA and CDR2 is FQGNSA. V gave up 1 base and J gave up 4 bases, with 17 bases separating them. This CDR3 region has 16 residues. The CDR3 sequence is CASSLGYDVGLYEQYF. The CDR3 region has the DNA TGTGCCAGCAGCTTAGGGTATGACGTGGGCCTTTACGAGCAGTACTTC.

V is TRBV20-1 and J is TRBJ1-6, with D tentatively TRBD1 (6 bases). Germline V gene data show CDR1 as DFQATT and CDR2 as SNEGSKA (reference sequence). V was clipped by 3 bases and J by 9 bases, with 12 bases between them. This CDR3 has 13 amino acids. CDR3: CSASWGPSSPLHF. The DNA for the CDR3 is TGCAGTGCTAGTTGGGGGCCTAGTTCACCCCTCCACTTT.

The V gene is TRBV28, the J gene TRBJ1-6; D is possibly TRBD1 (6 bases). Germline-derived CDR1 and CDR2 are MDHEN and SYDVKM. The CDR3 extends over 12 amino acids. Trimming pared 6 bases from V and 10 bases from J, leaving 10 bases between. The CDR3: CASRDRSSPLHF. CDR3 nucleotides: TGTGCCAGCAGAGACAGGAGCTCACCCCTCCACTTT.

In its sample, this clone was seen once. The chain employs TRBV10-3 and TRBJ1-4; the D is unclear. The CDR3 is 13 amino acids. With 4 bases removed from V and 6 bases from J, the gap between germline ends came to 9 bases. Germline V gene data show CDR1 as ENHRY and CDR2 as SYGVKD. This CDR3 reads CAISGGSDEKLFF. The CDR3 nucleotides read TGTGCCATCAGTGGCGGCAGCGATGAAAAACTGTTTTTT.

The CDR3 nucleotides are TGTGCCAGCAGCTCAGGGATAGCGGGGGGGCCCTACAGAAATGAGCAGTTCTTC. As protein: CASSSGIAGGPYRNEQFF. V and J are TRBV7-6 and TRBJ2-1; 11 positions match TRBD2. The CDR3 loop spans 18 amino acids. The germline V gene has CDR1 SGHVS and CDR2 FNYEAQ. The V gene end was trimmed by 4 bases and the J gene end by 7 bases; junction bases not matched to a gene: 15.

V and J are TRBV7-2 and TRBJ2-2; 7 bases align to TRBD2. After removal of 3 bases from V and 7 bases from J, the junction contained 11 bases not matched to a gene. CDR3 size: 16 residues. CDR1 is SGHTA and CDR2 is FQGNSA in the germline V gene. CDR3 DNA: TGTGCCAGCAGCTTTATGGGCGGGAGTAGTGGCGGGGAGCTGTTTTTT. It encodes CASSFMGGSSGGELFF.